The next 24 T cell receptor beta chains were all read from a single sample in a study of PD-1 blockade in classical Hodgkin lymphoma. Time point: cycle 4 day 1 (C4D1), after six to seven weeks of nivolumab. Every single patient, without exception, relapsed after autologous stem cell transplantation, and brentuximab vedotin exposure varied. Method: immunoSEQ multiplex PCR; TCRdb's copy keeps in-frame clones and lacks some. The sample holds tens of thousands of clones, 78% seen once. The starting material was peripheral blood mononuclear cells (PBMCs), obtained before the fourth cycle of nivolumab. The receptors originated from a human donor with classical Hodgkin lymphoma.

The rearrangement uses TRBV6-1 and TRBJ2-7; TRBD2 agrees at 12 bases. Trimming removed 2 bases from V and 2 bases from J; junction bases left unmatched: 10. Germline V CDR1 and CDR2: MNHNS, SASEGT. The CDR3 sequence is 18 residues long. In DNA, the CDR3 is TGTGCCAGCAGTGAATATACTAGCGGGAGGCCTTATCCCTACGAGCAGTACTTC. It translates to CASSEYTSGRPYPYEQYF.

This chain connects TRBV10-3 to TRBJ1-2; weak D call: TRBD1 (5 bases). The CDR3 is made up of 15 amino acids. Germline V CDR1 and CDR2: ENHRY, SYGVKD. The ends were cut back, 4 bases at V and 8 bases at J, with 20 bases in the middle. The CDR3 loop reads CAISGRTGFAGGYTF. CDR3 in DNA: TGTGCCATCAGTGGACGTACAGGTTTTGCGGGGGGCTACACCTTC.

This chain joins TRBV6-5 and TRBJ2-7; D perhaps matches TRBD1 (6 bases). V was trimmed by 4 bases and J by 0 bases, leaving 16 bases between them. Germline CDR1 is MNHEY and CDR2 is SVGAGI. The CDR3 runs 16 residues. CDR3: CASSWNRDTSSYEQYF. CDR3 bases: TGTGCCAGCAGTTGGAACCGGGACACGAGCTCCTACGAGCAGTACTTC.

The V call is TRBV5-4, the J call TRBJ2-1; 11 positions agree with TRBD2. Germline CDR1 and CDR2: SGHNT and YYREEE (reference sequence). This CDR3 spans 16 amino acids. J gave up 4 bases and V 4 bases, and 7 bases lay outside the gene matches. CDR3 sequence (DNA): TGTGCCAGCAGCCCGGTAGCGGGAGGGCCGTACAATGAGCAGTTCTTC. Its protein product is CASSPVAGGPYNEQFF.

The genes are TRBV5-1 and TRBJ2-2; D is uncertain. V was shortened by 5 bases and J by 3 bases, with 14 bases between the two germline ends. Germline loops: CDR1 SGHRS, CDR2 YFSETQ. CDR3 length equals 15 residues. The CDR3 DNA reads as TGCGCCAGCAGGAGAACCTTAGAACACACCGGGGAGCTGTTTTTT. Protein product: CASRRTLEHTGELFF.

The chain uses TRBV5-4 and TRBJ2-3; 9 nucleotides match TRBD2. The CDR3 consists of 15 residues. The V gene end was trimmed by 2 bases and the J gene end by 2 bases; junction bases not matched to a gene: 3. Germline CDR1 reads SGHNT; CDR2 reads YYREEE (reference sequence). The CDR3 loop is CASSFTSGYTDTQYF. DNA for the CDR3: TGTGCCAGCAGCTTTACTAGCGGGTACACAGATACGCAGTATTTT.

The DNA for the CDR3 is TGTGCCAGCAGCCCCCAGGGGGGAGCGGGGATCTACAATGAGCAGTTCTTC. It translates to CASSPQGGAGIYNEQFF. The V and J genes are TRBV7-3 and TRBJ2-1; possibly TRBD1 or TRBD2 for D (7 bases each). This CDR3 contains 17 residues. The germline CDR1 and CDR2 sequences are SGHTA and FQGTGA. The V and J ends lost 5 bases and 3 bases respectively, with 20 bases between them.

The chain links TRBV12-2 to TRBJ2-7; the DNA was not used to check the table's D call, TRBD2. TRBV12-2 is deemed a pseudogene. The CDR3 is 16 residues long. CDR3 coding DNA: TGTGCAAGTCGCTCCCTAGTAGCGGGAGTTTCCTACGAGCAGTACTTC. Translation: CASRSLVAGVSYEQYF.

This chain connects TRBV28 to TRBJ1-2; TRBD1 matches 9 bases. Germline loops: CDR1 MDHEN, CDR2 SYDVKM. Losses at the gene ends were 4 bases for V and 4 bases for J; bases not matched to a gene: 7. CDR3 length equals 15 residues. The CDR3 region has the DNA TGTGCCAGCAGTTCGGGACAGGGAAGATTCTATGGCTACACCTTC. Translation gives CASSSGQGRFYGYTF.

The rearrangement joins TRBV28 to TRBJ2-3; D gene uncertain. CDR3 length equals 16 residues. The V gene lost 4 bases and the J gene lost 3 bases, with 17 bases spanning the gap. Germline assignment: CDR1 MDHEN and CDR2 SYDVKM. CDR3 region: CASSSAARGRTDTQYF. The CDR3 DNA sequence: TGTGCCAGCAGTTCGGCTGCTAGAGGTCGGACAGATACGCAGTATTTT.

The chain uses TRBV7-9 and TRBJ2-3; 9 bases are shared with TRBD1. The V segment lost 4 bases and the J segment 4 bases; nucleotides outside the gene matches: 3. Germline lookup yields CDR1 SEHNR and CDR2 FQNEAQ (reference sequence). This CDR3 has 14 amino acids. The CDR3 here is CASSSGTGSDTQYF. The CDR3 bases are TGTGCCAGCAGCTCCGGGACAGGGTCAGATACGCAGTATTTT.

This rearrangement joins TRBV29-1 to TRBJ2-5; 10 positions agree with TRBD2. CDR1 SQVTM and CDR2 ANQGSEA come from the germline V gene. The junction had 9 bases not matched to a gene; V was cut back by 0 bases and J by 5 bases. This CDR3 is built from 16 residues. CDR3 protein: CSVEDRSGGAGETQYF. Here the CDR3 DNA reads TGCAGCGTTGAAGATCGGAGCGGGGGGGCCGGGGAGACCCAGTACTTC. Variable domain in full (rest from reference TRBV29-1 and TRBJ2-5): SAVISQKPSRDICQRGTSLTIQCQVDSQVTMMFWYRQQPGQSLTLIATANQGSEATYESGFVIDKFPISRPNLTFSTLTVSNMSPEDSSIYLCSVEDRSGGAGETQYFGPGTRLLVL.

The chain has TRBV2 and TRBJ2-1, with D unresolved. From germline, CDR1 is SNHLY and CDR2 FYNNEI. Trimming pared 6 bases from V and 0 bases from J, leaving 9 bases between. This CDR3 region has 14 residues. CDR3 region: CASRRSSSYNEQFF. CDR3 DNA sequence: TGTGCCAGCAGACGCTCGAGCTCCTACAATGAGCAGTTCTTC.

This chain uses TRBV11-2 with TRBJ2-7, with 7 bases identical to TRBD2. The CDR3 consists of 13 residues. CDR1 SGHAT and CDR2 FQNNGV come from the germline V gene. The J segment lost 10 bases and the V segment lost 0 bases, leaving 6 bases of the junction unmatched. CDR3 in amino acids: CASSLDRGRDQYF. The CDR3 region has the DNA TGTGCCAGCAGCTTAGATCGGGGGAGGGATCAGTACTTC.

The chain has TRBV6-1 and TRBJ2-1; 8 nucleotides agree with TRBD2. This CDR3 is 14 amino acids long. Per germline, CDR1 MNHNS and CDR2 SASEGT. The junction had 3 bases not matched to a gene; V was cut back by 6 bases and J by 2 bases. CDR3 coding DNA: TGTGCCAGCAGCTTCGGGAGGGCCTACAATGAGCAGTTCTTC. It encodes CASSFGRAYNEQFF.

The CDR3 here is CATLAGLAGGGDTQYF. CDR3 nucleotide sequence: TGTGCCACCCTTGCAGGGCTAGCGGGAGGGGGAGATACGCAGTATTTT. The chain couples TRBV10-3 to TRBJ2-3, with 12 bases fitting TRBD2. The J segment lost 5 bases and the V segment lost 10 bases, leaving 13 bases of the junction unmatched. CDR1 is ENHRY, CDR2 SYGVKD, per germline. CDR3 length: 16 amino acids.

The gene calls are TRBV4-1 and TRBJ2-5; perhaps TRBD1 as D (5 bases). Germline V gives CDR1 MGHRA, CDR2 YSYEKL. The CDR3 has 15 amino acids. V dropped 4 bases and J dropped 6 bases, with 18 bases sitting between them. The CDR3 region is CASSPFEGVRKTQYF. CDR3 sequence (DNA): TGCGCCAGCAGCCCATTCGAAGGGGTAAGAAAGACCCAGTACTTC.

The J gene is TRBJ2-2, the V gene TRBV19, with 15 nucleotides matching TRBD2. The V segment lost 7 bases and the J segment 1 base; nucleotides outside the gene matches: 7. The germline V gene has CDR1 LNHDA and CDR2 SQIVND (reference sequence). CDR3 length equals 18 residues. The CDR3 region has the DNA TGTGCCAGTAAAAAGGGACTAGCGGGAGGTATGAACACCGGGGAGCTGTTTTTT. Encoded protein: CASKKGLAGGMNTGELFF.

The V and J genes are TRBV19 and TRBJ1-5; D uncertain. CDR1 and CDR2 from the germline V gene are LNHDA and SQIVND (reference sequence). This CDR3 has 13 amino acids. The germline V and J ends were trimmed by 0 bases and 6 bases, with 6 bases remaining between them. CDR3 loop: CASSIDHLQPQHF. CDR3 coding DNA: TGTGCCAGTAGTATAGATCATCTTCAGCCCCAGCATTTT.

CDR3 in DNA: TGTGCCAGCTCACCCGGGCCACTTAGCAATCAGCCCCAGCATTTT. It is translated as CASSPGPLSNQPQHF. The chain carries TRBV18 and TRBJ1-5, with D hard to call. Germline V gives CDR1 KGHSH, CDR2 LQKENI. This CDR3 region has 15 residues. V lost 3 bases, J lost 0 bases, and 9 bases lay in between.

The chain links TRBV2 to TRBJ1-6, with unresolved D. This CDR3 comprises 15 residues. Between the trimmed V and J ends, which lost 1 base and 4 bases, there was a span of 8 bases. The germline V gene encodes CDR1 SNHLY and CDR2 FYNNEI. CDR3 residues: CASSEVYGYNSPLHF. CDR3 DNA sequence: TGTGCCAGCAGTGAAGTCTACGGATATAATTCACCCCTCCACTTT.

This chain joins TRBV19 and TRBJ2-6; no firm D call. The CDR3 is made up of 16 amino acids. CDR1 is LNHDA, CDR2 SQIVND, per germline (reference sequence). V lost 5 bases, J lost 1 base, and 12 bases lay in between. CDR3 bases: TGTGCCAGTAGTTGGGGTGGTCGGTCTGGGGCCAACGTCCTGACTTTC. Translated, it gives CASSWGGRSGANVLTF. The full variable domain, rest sourced from reference TRBV19 and TRBJ2-6, is DGGITQSPKYLFRKEGQNVTLSCEQNLNHDAMYWYRQDPGQGLRLIYYSQIVNDFQKGDIAEGYSVSREKKESFPLTVTSAQKNPTAFYLCASSWGGRSGANVLTFGAGSRLTVL.

The chain joins TRBV2 to TRBJ2-5; 14 nucleotides line up with TRBD2. CDR1 and CDR2 (germline): SNHLY, FYNNEI. The CDR3 has 15 amino acids. With V trimmed by 7 bases and J by 5 bases, 6 bases remained unmatched. CDR3 sequence reads: CASKSTSGGAETQYF. The CDR3 DNA sequence: TGTGCCAGCAAATCGACTAGCGGGGGGGCCGAGACCCAGTACTTC.

The chain employs TRBV5-1 and TRBJ2-5; D is uncertain. The CDR3 has 13 amino acids. From germline, CDR1 is SGHRS and CDR2 YFSETQ. V was shortened by 4 bases and J by 4 bases, with 11 bases between the two germline ends. As DNA, the CDR3 is TGCGCCAGCAGCCCCTTGAGTGTAGAGACCCAGTACTTC. It codes for CASSPLSVETQYF.